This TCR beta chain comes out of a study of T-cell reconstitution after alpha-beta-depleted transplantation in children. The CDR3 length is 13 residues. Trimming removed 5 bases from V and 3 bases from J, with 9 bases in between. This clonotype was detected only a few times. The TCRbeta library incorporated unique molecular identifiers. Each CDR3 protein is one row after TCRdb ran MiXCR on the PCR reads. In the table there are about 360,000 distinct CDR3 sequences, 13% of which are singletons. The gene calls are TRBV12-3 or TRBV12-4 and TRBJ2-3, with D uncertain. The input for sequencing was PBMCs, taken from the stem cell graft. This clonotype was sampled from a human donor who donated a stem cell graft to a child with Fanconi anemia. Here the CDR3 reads CASSPTETDTQYF. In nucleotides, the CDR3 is TGTGCCAGCAGTCCTACAGAGACAGATACGCAGTATTTT.